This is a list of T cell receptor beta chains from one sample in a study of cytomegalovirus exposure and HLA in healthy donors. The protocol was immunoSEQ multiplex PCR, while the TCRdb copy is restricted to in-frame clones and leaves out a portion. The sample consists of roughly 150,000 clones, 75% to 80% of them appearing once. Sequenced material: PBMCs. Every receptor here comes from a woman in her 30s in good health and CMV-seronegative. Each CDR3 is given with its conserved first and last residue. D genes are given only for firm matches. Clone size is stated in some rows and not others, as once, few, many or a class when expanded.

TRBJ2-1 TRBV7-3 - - TGTGCCAGCCAAGAGATGGGCCGTCCAAACAATGAGCAGTTCTTC CASQEMGRPNNEQFF
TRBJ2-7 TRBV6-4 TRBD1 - TGTGCCAGCAGTGGCGTTCCCGGAGACAGGGGTTCTTACGAGCAGTACTTC CASSGVPGDRGSYEQYF
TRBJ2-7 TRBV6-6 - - TGTGCCAGCAGTTACGGCAGGGGGAGGAACGAGCAGTACTTC CASSYGRGRNEQYF
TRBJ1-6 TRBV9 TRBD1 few TGTGCCAGCAGCGTAGGGACAGGGGGAGGTTCACCCCTCCACTTT CASSVGTGGGSPLHF
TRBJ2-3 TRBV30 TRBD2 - TGTGCCTGGAGTGTACCCAGCGGGGGGGCCAAAAGCGCAGATACGCAGTATTTT CAWSVPSGGAKSADTQYF
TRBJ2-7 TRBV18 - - TGTGCCAGCTCATATCAGATTTACGAGCAGTACTTC CASSYQIYEQYF
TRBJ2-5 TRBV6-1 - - TGTGCCAGCAGTGAAGCCCGGACATCGTACCAAGAGACCCAGTACTTC CASSEARTSYQETQYF
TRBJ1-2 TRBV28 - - TGTGCCAGCAGGGCAGGGGAGCCACCGTATGGCTACACCTTC CASRAGEPPYGYTF
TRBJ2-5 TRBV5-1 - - TGCGCCAGCAGCTTGGCCGTAAAAGAGACCCAGTACTTC CASSLAVKETQYF
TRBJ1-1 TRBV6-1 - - TGTGCCAGTTGGGGGGGGAACACTGAAGCTTTCTTT CASWGGNTEAFF
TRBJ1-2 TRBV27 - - TGTGCCAGCAGTTTATCTCCGGGAGGGGCAGGGCTTGGCTACACCTTC CASSLSPGGAGLGYTF
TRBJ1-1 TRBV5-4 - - TGTGCCAGCAGATCGGACAGCACTCTGAACACTGAAGCTTTCTTT CASRSDSTLNTEAFF
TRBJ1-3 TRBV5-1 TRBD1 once TGCGCCAGCAGCTTGGAGGGGACAGGGGGAAACACCATATATTTT CASSLEGTGGNTIYF
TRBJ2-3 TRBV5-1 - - TGCGCCAGCAGCCCCCTCATAGGCGGGAACACAGATACGCAGTATTTT CASSPLIGGNTDTQYF
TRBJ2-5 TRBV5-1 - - TGCGCCAGCAGTCCCGGGGTAGCCCCTCTTGTGGAGACCCAGTACTTC CASSPGVAPLVETQYF
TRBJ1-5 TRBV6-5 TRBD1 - TGTGCCAGCACACCGGGACAGGGCTTACCCCAGCATTTT CASTPGQGLPQHF
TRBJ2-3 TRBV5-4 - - TGTGCCAGCAGCCCCAACCCTACTCCTAGCACAGATACGCAGTATTTT CASSPNPTPSTDTQYF
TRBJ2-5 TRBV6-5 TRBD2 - TGTGCCAGCAGTTACTCTCTCGGACTAGGGGAGACCCAGTACTTC CASSYSLGLGETQYF
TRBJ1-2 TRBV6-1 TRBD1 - TGTGCCAGCAGTGAGATAGGGACAGGGCCCTATGGCTACACCTTC CASSEIGTGPYGYTF
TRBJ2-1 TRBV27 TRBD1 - TGTGCCAGCAGTCCTGACAGGGACTCCTACAATGAGCAGTTCTTC CASSPDRDSYNEQFF
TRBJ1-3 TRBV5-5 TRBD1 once TGTGCCAGCAGGACGGACAGGGCCTCTGGAAACACCATATATTTT CASRTDRASGNTIYF
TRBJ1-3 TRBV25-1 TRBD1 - TGTGCCAGCAGTCCTGACAGGGGAAAGATTGGCACCATATATTTT CASSPDRGKIGTIYF
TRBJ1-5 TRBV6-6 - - TGTGCCAGCAAGGACATTAGCAATCAGCCCCAGCATTTT CASKDISNQPQHF
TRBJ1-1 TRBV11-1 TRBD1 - TGTGCCAGCAGACAGGGGATGAACACTGAAGCCTTCTTT CASRQGMNTEAFF
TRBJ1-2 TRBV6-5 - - TGTGCCACCTCCCGGGGGTCTAACTACGGCTACACCTTC CATSRGSNYGYTF
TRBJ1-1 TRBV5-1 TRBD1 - TGCGCCAGCAGCCGGGACAGTTCGAACACTGAAGCTTTCTTT CASSRDSSNTEAFF
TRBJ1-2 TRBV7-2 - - TGTGCCAGCAGCTTAGCGGGCAGCAGCTATGGCTACACCTTC CASSLAGSSYGYTF
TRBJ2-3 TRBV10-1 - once TGCGCCAGCAGTGTGGGGCAGGGAGGAGATACGCAGTATTTT CASSVGQGGDTQYF